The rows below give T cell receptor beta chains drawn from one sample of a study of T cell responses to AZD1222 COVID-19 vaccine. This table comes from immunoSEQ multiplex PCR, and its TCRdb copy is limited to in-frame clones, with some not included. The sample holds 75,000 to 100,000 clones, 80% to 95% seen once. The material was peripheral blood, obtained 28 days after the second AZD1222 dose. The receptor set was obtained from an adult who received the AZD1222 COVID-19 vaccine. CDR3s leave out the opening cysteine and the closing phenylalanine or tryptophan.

CDR3: ASSREVSGGFNQDTDTQY
J: TRBJ2-3
V: TRBV5-4

CDR3: ASSFRQNNSPLH
J: TRBJ1-6
V: TRBV27

CDR3: ASSTQGAYGYT
J: TRBJ1-2
V: TRBV6-5

CDR3: ASSIDAGTENHYGYT
J: TRBJ1-2
V: TRBV19

CDR3: ASSPRGTVQPQH
J: TRBJ1-5
V: TRBV19

CDR3: ASSLVQGGNGNTIY
J: TRBJ1-3
V: TRBV5-1

CDR3: ASGSSGGVGWETQY
J: TRBJ2-5
V: TRBV2

CDR3: ASRSMTGRSDTQY
J: TRBJ2-3
V: TRBV7-2

CDR3: ASSTDSNQPQH
J: TRBJ1-5
V: TRBV5-1

CDR3: ASSLGDRGNGYT
J: TRBJ1-2
V: TRBV5-1

CDR3: ASRVTGGEDTEAF
J: TRBJ1-1
V: TRBV2